This TCR beta chain emerged from a study of metastatic and nonmetastatic thyroid tumors. Whole-study context: Patients with malignant and benign thyroid disease provided blood and tumor or nodule tissue, whose repertoires were compared. Study-wide findings and caveats: Benign nodules were reported to have significantly lower TCR beta diversity than malignant thyroid tumors, in blood and tumor.

At least ten counts were recorded for this clone. Its antigen is currently unknown. Thyroid surgery took place with no prior treatment in any patient. In the original processing: Clinicopathological groups supplied CDR3 differences that were used to build a distant-metastasis classifier for papillary thyroid cancer. TCRdb re-analyzed the PCR reads using MiXCR. V and J calls and clone size were set by TCRdb, not the authors. Of roughly 15,000 clones listed, roughly 31% are singletons. The V segment lost 6 bases and the J segment 3 bases; nucleotides outside the gene matches: 3. The CDR3 contains 14 residues. The germline CDR1 and CDR2 sequences are DFQATT and SNEGSKA (reference sequence).

Sequenced: blood. The sequence derives from a female donor with papillary thyroid cancer or a benign thyroid nodule (not recorded which). Some clones in this sample may be carry-over from other donors' samples. The chain couples TRBV20-1 to TRBJ2-5; TRBD2 matches 14 bases. CDR3 in DNA: TGCAGTGCGACTAGCGGGGGGGCCGAAGAGACCCAGTACTTC. It yields the protein CSATSGGAEETQYF.